The sequence of this T cell receptor beta chain was determined in a study of cytomegalovirus exposure and HLA in healthy donors. Study conclusions and caveats: Exclusion applied to some V segments, including TRBV6-2 and TRBV6-3, as they were indistinguishable. Further analysis, carried out later, found HLA-associated TCR beta chains more clonally expanded than equally common other chains. An analysis done earlier found most TCR beta V segments productive about 87% or about 30% of the time.

Primers for the PCR totalled 60 Vbeta and 13 Jbeta. Here immunoSEQ multiplex PCR was the method, and the copy in TCRdb shows in-frame clones only, minus some. The table shows some 99,000 clones, with 76% occurring only once. The V gene's germline CDR1 is SGHVS and CDR2 FNYEAQ. This CDR3 is built from 16 residues. J lost 7 bases, V lost 4 bases, and 11 bases had no gene match. In regard to this clone: Its specificity is unknown.

The source of this sequence is a man aged 40-49 years in good health and CMV-seronegative. Sample: PBMCs. The chain combines TRBV7-6 with TRBJ2-1, with 9 bases aligning to TRBD2. CDR3: CASSWQRAAGGNEQFF. The CDR3 region has the DNA TGTGCCAGCAGCTGGCAGCGGGCGGCGGGAGGGAATGAGCAGTTCTTC.